The sample holds many counts of the clone carrying this TCR beta chain. Its antigen is still unknown. This entry comes from a study of CD8+CD57+ T cells in acquired aplastic anemia. Turning to the study itself: Across the sorted CD4+ and CD8+ cells, DNA amounts averaged roughly 3 ug. The study obtained 9.5 million to 12 million reads on average for CD4+ cells from healthy donors.

CDR3 and TCR beta VDJ profiling relied on genomic DNA as the template. TCRdb used MiXCR to reprocess the reads, holding one entry per CDR3 protein. The repertoire has some 220,000 distinct CDR3 sequences, 34% of them found once; the top ten carry 0.95% to 1.2%. General study results and limits: The CD8+ Simpson's diversity of patients and controls was not significantly different. Twenty-nine sequences, all CD8+ CDR3, were shared between patients and controls.

This receptor was taken from a human donor in good health, serving as a control. Sequencing was carried out using sorted CD4+, CD8+, or CD8+CD57+ T cells (not recorded which) from PBMCs.

CDR3 nucleotides: TGTGCCAGCAGCCGTCGACAGACACAAGAGACCCAGTACTTC. Translating it yields CASSRRQTQETQYF. The V and J genes are TRBV7-8 and TRBJ2-5, with a tentative D call TRBD1 (5 bases). Germline CDR1 reads SGHVS; CDR2 reads FQNEAQ. The CDR3 is made up of 14 amino acids. Trimming took 5 bases from V and 2 from J, leaving 12 bases between them.